A selection of T cell receptor beta chains follows, all from one sample in a study of post-analysis software for immune sequencing data. From the PCR reads, TCRdb called clonotypes with MiXCR, one entry per CDR3 protein. The sample has about 540,000 distinct CDR3 sequences, roughly 34% seen once; the top ten hold approximately 6%. The sample consisted of blood. Source of these receptors: a girl under 18 with multiple sclerosis. Each CDR3 is given with its conserved first and last residue. The order of the fields is V gene, J gene, D gene, clone size, CDR3 protein, CDR3 DNA. D genes are given only for firm matches. Clone size is given for some rows only: seen once, a few or many times, or a class if the clone is expanded.

v_call: TRBV25-1; j_call: TRBJ1-2; d_call: TRBD1; clone_size: -; cdr3_aa: CASSESGGRGSYTF; cdr3_nt: TGTGCCAGCAGTGAATCAGGGGGGCGGGGTAGCTACACCTTC
v_call: TRBV5-1; j_call: TRBJ2-3; d_call: -; clone_size: many; cdr3_aa: CASSLTGGSTDTQYF; cdr3_nt: TGCGCCAGCAGCTTAACCGGGGGAAGCACAGATACGCAGTATTTT
v_call: TRBV4-1; j_call: TRBJ2-5; d_call: -; clone_size: -; cdr3_aa: CASSQVRGRPGETQYF; cdr3_nt: TGCGCCAGCAGCCAAGTTCGAGGACGGCCGGGGGAGACCCAGTACTTC
v_call: TRBV7-6; j_call: TRBJ1-1; d_call: -; clone_size: -; cdr3_aa: CASSFFGDEAFF; cdr3_nt: TGTGCCAGCAGCTTCTTCGGGGATGAAGCTTTCTTT
v_call: TRBV7-2; j_call: TRBJ2-1; d_call: -; clone_size: -; cdr3_aa: CASSSGMATTGGQFF; cdr3_nt: TGTGCCAGCAGCTCGGGAATGGCGACAACAGGCGGGCAGTTCTTC
v_call: TRBV4-1; j_call: TRBJ2-6; d_call: -; clone_size: many; cdr3_aa: CASSQDSGAGANVLTF; cdr3_nt: TGCGCCAGCAGCCAAGATTCGGGGGCTGGGGCCAACGTCCTGACTTTC
v_call: TRBV7-9; j_call: TRBJ2-1; d_call: TRBD2; clone_size: few; cdr3_aa: CASSSTTSGGALSSYNEQFF; cdr3_nt: TGTGCCAGCAGCTCCACGACTAGCGGGGGGGCCTTAAGCTCCTACAATGAGCAGTTCTTC
v_call: TRBV20-1; j_call: TRBJ2-7; d_call: TRBD2; clone_size: few; cdr3_aa: CSARSQPGTSGPSYEQYF; cdr3_nt: TGCAGTGCTAGATCCCAGCCCGGGACTAGCGGTCCCTCCTACGAGCAGTACTTC
v_call: TRBV7-6; j_call: TRBJ1-6; d_call: TRBD1; clone_size: -; cdr3_aa: CASGYRGVVYNSPLHF; cdr3_nt: TGTGCCAGCGGGTACAGGGGAGTCGTCTATAATTCACCCCTCCACTTT
v_call: TRBV12-3/TRBV12-4; j_call: TRBJ2-7; d_call: -; clone_size: -; cdr3_aa: CASTPGGDSYEQYF; cdr3_nt: TGTGCCAGCACCCCCGGGGGGGACAGCTACGAGCAGTACTTC
v_call: TRBV7-2; j_call: TRBJ2-5; d_call: TRBD2; clone_size: -; cdr3_aa: CASSSNGGEQETQYF; cdr3_nt: TGTGCCAGCAGCTCCAACGGGGGGGAGCAAGAGACCCAGTACTTC
v_call: TRBV3-1; j_call: TRBJ2-5; d_call: -; clone_size: few; cdr3_aa: CASSQGDGTQYF; cdr3_nt: TGTGCCAGCAGCCAAGGAGATGGGACCCAGTACTTC
v_call: TRBV28; j_call: TRBJ2-5; d_call: -; clone_size: few; cdr3_aa: CASSSPSGGKSETQYF; cdr3_nt: TGTGCCAGCAGTTCTCCATCGGGGGGCAAATCGGAGACCCAGTACTTC
v_call: TRBV6-1; j_call: TRBJ2-7; d_call: -; clone_size: many; cdr3_aa: CASALGSSYEQYF; cdr3_nt: TGTGCCAGCGCCTTGGGGAGCTCCTACGAGCAGTACTTC
v_call: TRBV6-5; j_call: TRBJ1-6; d_call: -; clone_size: -; cdr3_aa: CASSYSVAGSLGTPLHF; cdr3_nt: TGTGCCAGCAGTTACTCGGTGGCCGGCAGTCTAGGTACACCCCTCCACTTT
v_call: TRBV6-6; j_call: TRBJ2-1; d_call: TRBD2; clone_size: -; cdr3_aa: CASSYRGGLETQFF; cdr3_nt: TGTGCCAGCAGTTACCGCGGAGGACTAGAGACCCAGTTCTTC
v_call: TRBV6-5; j_call: TRBJ2-1; d_call: -; clone_size: -; cdr3_aa: CASSYSRSLQYNEQFF; cdr3_nt: TGTGCCAGCAGTTACTCGAGATCCCTCCAGTACAATGAGCAGTTCTTC
v_call: TRBV5-1; j_call: TRBJ2-3; d_call: TRBD2; clone_size: -; cdr3_aa: CASRSGMSGASTDTQYF; cdr3_nt: TGCGCCAGCAGGTCTGGGATGAGCGGGGCTAGCACAGATACGCAGTATTTT
v_call: TRBV29-1; j_call: TRBJ1-2; d_call: -; clone_size: once; cdr3_aa: CSVEGGESFYGYTF; cdr3_nt: TGCAGCGTTGAAGGGGGAGAGTCCTTCTATGGCTACACCTTC
v_call: TRBV29-1; j_call: TRBJ2-1; d_call: TRBD2; clone_size: -; cdr3_aa: CSEASGVYNEQFF; cdr3_nt: TGCAGCGAGGCTAGCGGGGTTTACAATGAGCAGTTCTTC
v_call: TRBV3-1; j_call: TRBJ2-5; d_call: -; clone_size: -; cdr3_aa: CASSQHQETQYF; cdr3_nt: TGTGCCAGCAGCCAACATCAAGAGACCCAGTACTTC
v_call: TRBV7-9; j_call: TRBJ2-1; d_call: TRBD2; clone_size: few; cdr3_aa: CASSTVPGLASNEQFF; cdr3_nt: TGTGCCAGCAGCACAGTCCCGGGACTAGCTTCCAATGAGCAGTTCTTC
v_call: TRBV3-1; j_call: TRBJ2-2; d_call: -; clone_size: -; cdr3_aa: CASSRVGGRNTGELFF; cdr3_nt: TGTGCCAGCAGCCGAGTCGGGGGGCGGAACACCGGGGAGCTGTTTTTT
v_call: TRBV5-1; j_call: TRBJ2-5; d_call: TRBD1; clone_size: -; cdr3_aa: CASSAGQGKEQYF; cdr3_nt: TGCGCCAGCAGCGCTGGACAGGGGAAGGAGCAGTACTTC
v_call: TRBV20-1; j_call: TRBJ2-1; d_call: -; clone_size: -; cdr3_aa: CSARDKTNSTYNEQFF; cdr3_nt: TGCAGTGCTAGAGATAAAACCAACTCTACCTACAATGAGCAGTTCTTC
v_call: TRBV20-1; j_call: TRBJ2-4; d_call: TRBD2; clone_size: few; cdr3_aa: CSARPAGNKNIQYF; cdr3_nt: TGCAGTGCTAGACCAGCGGGGAACAAAAACATTCAGTACTTC
v_call: TRBV6-5; j_call: TRBJ2-1; d_call: TRBD2; clone_size: few; cdr3_aa: CASSRRTSGTINEQFF; cdr3_nt: TGTGCCAGCAGTCGCCGGACTAGCGGGACGATCAATGAGCAGTTCTTC
v_call: TRBV7-9; j_call: TRBJ1-1; d_call: -; clone_size: few; cdr3_aa: CASSRAGSTEAFF; cdr3_nt: TGTGCCAGCAGCCGGGCAGGGAGCACTGAAGCTTTCTTT
v_call: TRBV29-1; j_call: TRBJ2-2; d_call: -; clone_size: many; cdr3_aa: CSVDNGPGELFF; cdr3_nt: TGCAGCGTCGATAACGGACCCGGGGAGCTGTTTTTT
v_call: TRBV2; j_call: TRBJ2-2; d_call: -; clone_size: -; cdr3_aa: CASSEGWGYTGELFF; cdr3_nt: TGTGCCAGCAGTGAAGGATGGGGTTACACCGGGGAGCTGTTTTTT
v_call: TRBV29-1; j_call: TRBJ2-7; d_call: TRBD2; clone_size: few; cdr3_aa: CSVGAGGEQYF; cdr3_nt: TGCAGCGTGGGTGCGGGGGGCGAGCAGTACTTC
v_call: TRBV12-3/TRBV12-4; j_call: TRBJ1-6; d_call: -; clone_size: few; cdr3_aa: CASRPGGEGSPLHF; cdr3_nt: TGTGCCAGCAGGCCCGGGGGGGAAGGATCACCCCTCCACTTT
v_call: TRBV5-5; j_call: TRBJ2-5; d_call: -; clone_size: few; cdr3_aa: CASRPTKDQETQYF; cdr3_nt: TGTGCCAGCAGGCCAACTAAAGACCAAGAGACCCAGTACTTC
v_call: TRBV5-1; j_call: TRBJ2-3; d_call: -; clone_size: many; cdr3_aa: CASSLDGAGTDTQYF; cdr3_nt: TGCGCCAGCAGCTTGGATGGGGCTGGCACAGATACGCAGTATTTT
v_call: TRBV29-1; j_call: TRBJ2-3; d_call: -; clone_size: -; cdr3_aa: CSVGLVSGSDTQYF; cdr3_nt: TGCAGCGTTGGACTAGTATCGGGATCAGATACGCAGTATTTT
v_call: TRBV29-1; j_call: TRBJ2-7; d_call: TRBD1; clone_size: many; cdr3_aa: CSALTGTGAYEQYF; cdr3_nt: TGCAGCGCACTTACCGGGACAGGGGCCTACGAGCAGTACTTC
v_call: TRBV7-9; j_call: TRBJ2-5; d_call: -; clone_size: -; cdr3_aa: CASSFPQSTPQETQYF; cdr3_nt: TGTGCCAGCAGCTTCCCCCAATCCACGCCCCAAGAGACCCAGTACTTC
v_call: TRBV5-6; j_call: TRBJ1-1; d_call: -; clone_size: once; cdr3_aa: CASSLLPTEAFF; cdr3_nt: TGTGCCAGCAGCTTGCTTCCCACTGAAGCTTTCTTT
v_call: TRBV11-2; j_call: TRBJ2-7; d_call: -; clone_size: few; cdr3_aa: CASSHVQGKRTYEQYF; cdr3_nt: TGTGCCAGCAGTCACGTACAGGGAAAAAGAACCTACGAGCAGTACTTC
v_call: TRBV28; j_call: TRBJ2-7; d_call: TRBD1; clone_size: few; cdr3_aa: CASSPRTGSSSYEQYF; cdr3_nt: TGTGCCAGCAGCCCTAGGACAGGGTCTAGCTCCTACGAGCAGTACTTC
v_call: TRBV5-5; j_call: TRBJ2-4; d_call: -; clone_size: -; cdr3_aa: CASSLEPEDIQYF; cdr3_nt: TGTGCCAGCAGCTTGGAGCCTGAGGACATTCAGTACTTC
v_call: TRBV6-5; j_call: TRBJ2-1; d_call: TRBD2; clone_size: few; cdr3_aa: CASTGGGFDREQFF; cdr3_nt: TGTGCCAGCACTGGCGGGGGTTTCGACCGGGAGCAGTTCTTC